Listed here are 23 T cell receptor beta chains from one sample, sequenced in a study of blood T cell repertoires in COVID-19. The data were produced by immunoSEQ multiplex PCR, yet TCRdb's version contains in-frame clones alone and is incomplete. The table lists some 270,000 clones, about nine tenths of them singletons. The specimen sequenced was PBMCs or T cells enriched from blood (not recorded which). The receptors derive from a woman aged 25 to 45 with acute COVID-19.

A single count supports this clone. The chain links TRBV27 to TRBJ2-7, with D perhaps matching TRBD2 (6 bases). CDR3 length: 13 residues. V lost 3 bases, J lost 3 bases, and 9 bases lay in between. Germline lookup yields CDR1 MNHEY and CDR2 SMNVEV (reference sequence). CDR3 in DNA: TGTGCCAGCAGTTTCGGGGGTTACTACGAGCAGTACTTC. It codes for CASSFGGYYEQYF.

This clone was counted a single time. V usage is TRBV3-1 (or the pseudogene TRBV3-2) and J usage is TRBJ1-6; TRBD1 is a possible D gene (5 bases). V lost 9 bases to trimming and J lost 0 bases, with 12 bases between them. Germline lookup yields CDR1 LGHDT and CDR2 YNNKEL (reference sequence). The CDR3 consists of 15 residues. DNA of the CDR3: TGTGCCAGAAACAGGCACAGCTCCTATAATTCACCCCTCCACTTT. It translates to CARNRHSSYNSPLHF.

The CDR3 DNA follows: TGTGCCAGCAATCGACAGGGGAGTTTCAATGGCTACACCTTC. Translated: CASNRQGSFNGYTF. The chain is built from TRBV27 and TRBJ1-2, with 8 bases matching TRBD1. The CDR3 consists of 14 residues. With V trimmed by 7 bases and J by 6 bases, 10 bases remained unmatched. CDR1 is MNHEY and CDR2 is SMNVEV in the germline V gene (reference sequence).

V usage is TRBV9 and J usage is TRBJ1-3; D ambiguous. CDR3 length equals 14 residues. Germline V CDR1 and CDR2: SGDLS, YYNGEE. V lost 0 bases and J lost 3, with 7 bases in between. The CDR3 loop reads CASSVEQYGNTIYF. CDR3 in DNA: TGTGCCAGCAGCGTAGAACAGTATGGAAACACCATATATTTT. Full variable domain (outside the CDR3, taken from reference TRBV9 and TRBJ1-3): DSGVTQTPKHLITATGQRVTLRCSPRSGDLSVYWYQQSLDQGLQFLIQYYNGEERAKGNILERFSAQQFPDLHSELNLSSLELGDSALYFCASSVEQYGNTIYFGEGSWLTVV.

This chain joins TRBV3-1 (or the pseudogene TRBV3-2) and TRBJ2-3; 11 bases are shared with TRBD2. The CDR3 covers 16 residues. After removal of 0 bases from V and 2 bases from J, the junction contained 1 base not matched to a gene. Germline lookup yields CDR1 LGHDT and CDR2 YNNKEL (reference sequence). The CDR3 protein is CASSQETSGNTDTQYF. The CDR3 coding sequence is TGTGCCAGCAGCCAAGAGACTAGCGGGAACACAGATACGCAGTATTTT.

CDR3 residues: CATAPGGRAGNEQFF. DNA for the CDR3: TGTGCCACAGCCCCCGGCGGGAGGGCCGGGAATGAGCAGTTCTTC. This chain uses TRBV27 with TRBJ2-1; 9 bases agree with TRBD2. Germline CDR1 and CDR2: MNHEY and SMNVEV (reference sequence). The CDR3 covers 15 residues. The ends lost 10 bases at V and 7 bases at J; junction bases unmatched: 14.

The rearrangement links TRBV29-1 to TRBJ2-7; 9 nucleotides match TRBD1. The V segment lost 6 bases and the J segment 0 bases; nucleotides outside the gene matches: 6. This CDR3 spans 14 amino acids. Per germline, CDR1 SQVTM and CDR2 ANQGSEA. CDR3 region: CSVAGTGSSYEQYF. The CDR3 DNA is TGCAGCGTGGCTGGGACAGGGAGCTCCTACGAGCAGTACTTC.

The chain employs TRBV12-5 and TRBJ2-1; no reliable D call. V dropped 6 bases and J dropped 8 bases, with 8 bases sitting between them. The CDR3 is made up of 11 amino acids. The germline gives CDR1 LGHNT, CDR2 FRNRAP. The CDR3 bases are TGTGCTAGTGGGTCAATTGATGAGCAGTTCTTC. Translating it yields CASGSIDEQFF.

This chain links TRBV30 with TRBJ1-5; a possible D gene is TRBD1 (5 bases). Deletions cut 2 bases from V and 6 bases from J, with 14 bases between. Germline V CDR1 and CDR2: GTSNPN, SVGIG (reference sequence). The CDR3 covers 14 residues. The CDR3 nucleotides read TGTGCCTGGAGTTCAGTGACAGATAGTCAGCCCCAGCATTTT. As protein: CAWSSVTDSQPQHF.

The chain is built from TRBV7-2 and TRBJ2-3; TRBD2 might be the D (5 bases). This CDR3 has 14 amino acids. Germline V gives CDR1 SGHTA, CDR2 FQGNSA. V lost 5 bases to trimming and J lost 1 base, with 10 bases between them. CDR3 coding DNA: TGTGCCAGCAGCCTCTTTAGCGGCACAGATACGCAGTATTTT. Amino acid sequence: CASSLFSGTDTQYF.

The CDR3 loop is CASSPVGDTEAFF. In DNA form, the CDR3 reads TGTGCCAGCTCACCGGTCGGGGACACTGAAGCTTTCTTT. The chain is built from TRBV18 and TRBJ1-1; D uncertain. V gave up 3 bases and J gave up 3 bases, with 8 bases separating them. This CDR3 has 13 amino acids. Per germline, CDR1 KGHSH and CDR2 LQKENI. The full variable domain, its missing parts supplied by reference TRBV18 and TRBJ1-1, is NAGVMQNPRHLVRRRGQEARLRCSPMKGHSHVYWYRQLPEEGLKFMVYLQKENIIDESGMPKERFSAEFPKEGPSILRIQQVVRGDSAAYFCASSPVGDTEAFFGQGTRLTVV.

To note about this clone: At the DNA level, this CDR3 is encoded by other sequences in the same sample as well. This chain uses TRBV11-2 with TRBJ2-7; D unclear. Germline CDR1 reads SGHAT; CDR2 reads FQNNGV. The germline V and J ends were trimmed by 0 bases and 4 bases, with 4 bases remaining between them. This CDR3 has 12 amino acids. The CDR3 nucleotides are TGTGCCAGCAGCTTAGACAGGTACGAGCAGTACTTC. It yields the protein CASSLDRYEQYF.

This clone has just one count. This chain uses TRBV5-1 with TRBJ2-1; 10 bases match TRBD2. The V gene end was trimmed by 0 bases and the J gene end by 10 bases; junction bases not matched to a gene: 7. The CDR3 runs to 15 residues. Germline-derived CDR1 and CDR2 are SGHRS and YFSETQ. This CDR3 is CASSLGTGLATEQFF. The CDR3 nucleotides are TGCGCCAGCAGCTTGGGCACGGGACTAGCGACAGAGCAGTTCTTC.

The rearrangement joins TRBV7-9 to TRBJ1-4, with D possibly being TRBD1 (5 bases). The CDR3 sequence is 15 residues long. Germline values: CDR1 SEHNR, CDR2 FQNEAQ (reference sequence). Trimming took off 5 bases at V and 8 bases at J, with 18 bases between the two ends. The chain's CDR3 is CASSPKAGMGEKLFF. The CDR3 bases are TGTGCCAGCAGCCCAAAGGCAGGGATGGGAGAAAAACTGTTTTTT.

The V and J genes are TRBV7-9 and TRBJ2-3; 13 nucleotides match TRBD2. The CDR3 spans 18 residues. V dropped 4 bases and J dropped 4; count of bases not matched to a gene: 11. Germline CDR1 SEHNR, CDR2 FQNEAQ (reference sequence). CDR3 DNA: TGTGCCAGCAGCTCCATCCTCGGACTAGCGGGAGAAGCAGATACGCAGTATTTT. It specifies CASSSILGLAGEADTQYF.

CDR3 nucleotides: TGTGCCAGCAGCGTTTCAGGGATCTACGAGCAGTACTTC. Protein product: CASSVSGIYEQYF. V gene TRBV9 combines with J gene TRBJ2-7, with D perhaps TRBD1 (5 bases). Trimming stripped 2 bases from V and 3 bases from J, with 9 bases between. Germline CDR1 is SGDLS and CDR2 is YYNGEE. The CDR3 is 13 residues long.

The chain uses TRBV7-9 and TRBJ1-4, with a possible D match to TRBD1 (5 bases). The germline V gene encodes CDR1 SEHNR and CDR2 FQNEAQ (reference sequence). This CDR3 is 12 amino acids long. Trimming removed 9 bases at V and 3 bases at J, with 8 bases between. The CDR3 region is CASIGANEKLFF. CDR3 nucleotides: TGTGCCAGTATAGGGGCTAATGAAAAACTGTTTTTT.

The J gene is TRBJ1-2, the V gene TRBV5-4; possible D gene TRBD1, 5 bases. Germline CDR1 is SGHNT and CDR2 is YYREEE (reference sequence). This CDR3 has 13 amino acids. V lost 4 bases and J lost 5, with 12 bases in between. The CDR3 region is CASSPDSPYGYTF. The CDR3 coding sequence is TGTGCCAGCAGCCCCGACAGCCCGTATGGCTACACCTTC.

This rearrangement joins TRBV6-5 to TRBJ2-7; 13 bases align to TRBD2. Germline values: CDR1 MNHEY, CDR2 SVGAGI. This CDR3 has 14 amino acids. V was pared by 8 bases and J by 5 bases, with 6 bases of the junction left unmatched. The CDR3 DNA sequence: TGTGCCAGCCAGGGACTAGCGGGAACGGACGAGCAGTACTTC. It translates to CASQGLAGTDEQYF.

CDR3 DNA sequence: TGTGCCAGCAGGATGACAGGGAATGCCTACGAGCAGTACTTC. It codes for CASRMTGNAYEQYF. V is TRBV6-5 and J is TRBJ2-7; the match to TRBD1 covers 7 bases. J gave up 2 bases and V 6 bases, and 7 bases lay outside the gene matches. The CDR3 length is 14 residues. Germline V gene data show CDR1 as MNHEY and CDR2 as SVGAGI.

CDR3 DNA sequence: TGTGCCACCCTAGCGGGTGTAAGGATCACAGATACGCAGTATTTT. This codes for CATLAGVRITDTQYF. This chain uses TRBV2 with TRBJ2-3, with 8 bases identical to TRBD2. The germline CDR1 and CDR2 sequences are SNHLY and FYNNEI. Trimming took 10 bases from V and 2 from J; bases not matched to a gene: 11. The CDR3 spans 15 residues. Using reference TRBV2 and TRBJ2-3 for the parts outside the CDR3, the full variable domain is EPEVTQTPSHQVTQMGQEVILRCVPISNHLYFYWYRQILGQKVEFLVSFYNNEISEKSEIFDDQFSVERPDGSNFTLKIRSTKLEDSAMYFCATLAGVRITDTQYFGPGTRLTVL.

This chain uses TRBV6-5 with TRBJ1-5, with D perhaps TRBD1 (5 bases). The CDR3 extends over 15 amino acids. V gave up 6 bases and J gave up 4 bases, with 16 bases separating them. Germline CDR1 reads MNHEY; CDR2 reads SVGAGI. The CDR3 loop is CASRKNRDSNQPQHF. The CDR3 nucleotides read TGTGCCAGCAGAAAAAACCGGGACTCTAATCAGCCCCAGCATTTT.

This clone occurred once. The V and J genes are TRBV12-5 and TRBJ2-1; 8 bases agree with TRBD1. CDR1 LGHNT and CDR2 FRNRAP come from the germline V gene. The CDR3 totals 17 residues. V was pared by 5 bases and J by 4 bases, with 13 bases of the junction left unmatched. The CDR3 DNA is TGTGCTAGTGGTGTTAGACAGGGGTCCGGAGGGTACAATGAGCAGTTCTTC. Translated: CASGVRQGSGGYNEQFF.